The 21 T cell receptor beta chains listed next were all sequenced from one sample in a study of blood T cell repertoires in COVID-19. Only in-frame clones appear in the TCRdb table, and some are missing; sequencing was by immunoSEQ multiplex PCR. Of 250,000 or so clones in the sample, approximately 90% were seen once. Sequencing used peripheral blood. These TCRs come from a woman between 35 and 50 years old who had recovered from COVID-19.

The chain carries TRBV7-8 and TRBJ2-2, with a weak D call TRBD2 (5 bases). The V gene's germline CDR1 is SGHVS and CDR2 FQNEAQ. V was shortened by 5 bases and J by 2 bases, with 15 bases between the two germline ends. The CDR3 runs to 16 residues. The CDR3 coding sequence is TGTGCCAGCAGCCCTGATGAGCGGATCAACACCGGGGAGCTGTTTTTT. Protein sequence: CASSPDERINTGELFF.

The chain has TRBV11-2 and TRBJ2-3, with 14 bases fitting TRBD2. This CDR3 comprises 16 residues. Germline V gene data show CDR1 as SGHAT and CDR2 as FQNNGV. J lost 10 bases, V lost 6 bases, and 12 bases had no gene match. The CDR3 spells CASRGTGTSGSGPQYF. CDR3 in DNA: TGTGCCAGCAGGGGAACCGGGACTAGCGGGAGCGGTCCGCAGTATTTT. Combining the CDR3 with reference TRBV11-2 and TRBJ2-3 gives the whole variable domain EAGVAQSPRYKIIEKRQSVAFWCNPISGHATLYWYQQILGQGPKLLIQFQNNGVVDDSQLPKDRFSAERLKGVDSTLKIQPAKLEDSAVYLCASRGTGTSGSGPQYFGPGTRLTVL.

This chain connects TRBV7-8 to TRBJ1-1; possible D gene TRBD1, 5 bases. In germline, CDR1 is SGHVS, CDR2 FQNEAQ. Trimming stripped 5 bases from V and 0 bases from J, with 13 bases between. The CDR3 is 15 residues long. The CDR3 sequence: CASSPGGTMNTEAFF. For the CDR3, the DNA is TGTGCCAGCAGCCCCGGGGGGACGATGAACACTGAAGCTTTCTTT. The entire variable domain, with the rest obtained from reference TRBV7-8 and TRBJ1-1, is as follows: GAGVSQSPRYKVAKRGQDVALRCDPISGHVSLFWYQQALGQGPEFLTYFQNEAQLDKSGLPSDRFFAERPEGSVSTLKIQRTQQEDSAVYLCASSPGGTMNTEAFFGQGTRLTVV.

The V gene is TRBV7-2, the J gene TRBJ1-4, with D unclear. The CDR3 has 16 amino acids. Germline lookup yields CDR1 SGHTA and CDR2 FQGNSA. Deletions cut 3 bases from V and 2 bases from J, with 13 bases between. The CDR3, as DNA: TGTGCCAGCAGCTTCACCTTCTTCGGTACTAATGAAAAACTGTTTTTT. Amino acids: CASSFTFFGTNEKLFF.

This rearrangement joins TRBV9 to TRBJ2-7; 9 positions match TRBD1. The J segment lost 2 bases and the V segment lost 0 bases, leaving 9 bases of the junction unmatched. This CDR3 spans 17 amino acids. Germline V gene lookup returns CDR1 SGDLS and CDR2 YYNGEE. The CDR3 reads CASSVGGGTGRAYEQYF. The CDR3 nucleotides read TGTGCCAGCAGCGTAGGGGGCGGGACAGGGAGAGCCTACGAGCAGTACTTC. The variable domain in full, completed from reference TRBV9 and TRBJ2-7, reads DSGVTQTPKHLITATGQRVTLRCSPRSGDLSVYWYQQSLDQGLQFLIQYYNGEERAKGNILERFSAQQFPDLHSELNLSSLELGDSALYFCASSVGGGTGRAYEQYFGPGTRLTVT.

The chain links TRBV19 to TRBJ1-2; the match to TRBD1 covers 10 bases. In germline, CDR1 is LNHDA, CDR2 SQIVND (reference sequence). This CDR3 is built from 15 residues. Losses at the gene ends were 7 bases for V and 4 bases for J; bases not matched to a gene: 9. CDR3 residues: CASTPGTGEGYGYTF. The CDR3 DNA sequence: TGTGCCAGTACCCCCGGGACAGGGGAAGGCTATGGCTACACCTTC.

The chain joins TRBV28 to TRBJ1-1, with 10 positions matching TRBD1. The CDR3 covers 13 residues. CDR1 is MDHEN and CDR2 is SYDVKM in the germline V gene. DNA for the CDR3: TGTGCAAGCGCCGGACAGGGGGGGGCTGAAGCTTTCTTT. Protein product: CASAGQGGAEAFF.

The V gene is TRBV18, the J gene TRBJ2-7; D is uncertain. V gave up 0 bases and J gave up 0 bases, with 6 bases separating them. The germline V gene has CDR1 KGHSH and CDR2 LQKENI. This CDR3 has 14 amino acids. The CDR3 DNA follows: TGTGCCAGCTCACCACCGGTGAGCTCCTACGAGCAGTACTTC. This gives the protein CASSPPVSSYEQYF.

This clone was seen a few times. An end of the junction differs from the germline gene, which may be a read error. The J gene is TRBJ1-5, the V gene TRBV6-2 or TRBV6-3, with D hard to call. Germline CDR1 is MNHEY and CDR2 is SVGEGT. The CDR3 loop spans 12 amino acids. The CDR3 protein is CASSYFQVPRHF. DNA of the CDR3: TGTGCCAGCAGTTACTTTCAGGTCCCCCGGCATTTT.

The CDR3 loop is CASSYSGGWGEQFF. The CDR3 DNA reads as TGTGCCAGCAGTTACTCGGGGGGATGGGGTGAGCAGTTCTTC. The chain is built from TRBV6-2 or TRBV6-3 and TRBJ2-1; a weak D match, TRBD2 (6 bases). With 0 bases removed from V and 9 bases from J, the gap between germline ends came to 12 bases. Germline CDR1 reads MNHEY; CDR2 reads SVGEGT. The CDR3 sequence is 14 residues long.

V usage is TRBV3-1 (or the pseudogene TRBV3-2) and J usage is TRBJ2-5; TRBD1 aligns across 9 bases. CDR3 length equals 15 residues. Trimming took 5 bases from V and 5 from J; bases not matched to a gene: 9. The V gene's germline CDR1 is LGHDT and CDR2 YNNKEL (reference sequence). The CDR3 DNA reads TGTGCCAGCAGCAAACCGGGACAGGGTAGCGAGACCCAGTACTTC. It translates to CASSKPGQGSETQYF.

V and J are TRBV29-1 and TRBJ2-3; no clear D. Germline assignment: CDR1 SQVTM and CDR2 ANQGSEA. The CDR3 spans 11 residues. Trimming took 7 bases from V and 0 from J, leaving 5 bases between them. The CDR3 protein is CSALSTDTQYF. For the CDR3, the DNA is TGCAGCGCCCTTAGCACAGATACGCAGTATTTT.

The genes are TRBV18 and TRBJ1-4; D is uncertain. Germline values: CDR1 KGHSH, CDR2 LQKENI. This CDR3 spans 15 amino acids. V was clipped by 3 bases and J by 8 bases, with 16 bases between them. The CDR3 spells CASSPHRSPGEKLFF. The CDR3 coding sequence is TGTGCCAGCTCACCTCACCGTAGCCCGGGGGAAAAACTGTTTTTT.

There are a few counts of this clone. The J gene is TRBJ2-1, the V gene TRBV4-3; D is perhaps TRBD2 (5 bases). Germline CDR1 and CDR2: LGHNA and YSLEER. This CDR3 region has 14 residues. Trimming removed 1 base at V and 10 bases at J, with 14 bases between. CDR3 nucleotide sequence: TGCGCCAGCAGCCAAGCATTCGACGGGATGGAGCAGTTCTTC. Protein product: CASSQAFDGMEQFF.

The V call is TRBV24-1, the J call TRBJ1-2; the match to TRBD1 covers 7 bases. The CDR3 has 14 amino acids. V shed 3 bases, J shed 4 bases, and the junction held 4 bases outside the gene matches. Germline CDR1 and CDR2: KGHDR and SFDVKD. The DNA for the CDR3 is TGTGCCACCAGTGATCCGGGACAGAGCTATGGCTACACCTTC. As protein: CATSDPGQSYGYTF.

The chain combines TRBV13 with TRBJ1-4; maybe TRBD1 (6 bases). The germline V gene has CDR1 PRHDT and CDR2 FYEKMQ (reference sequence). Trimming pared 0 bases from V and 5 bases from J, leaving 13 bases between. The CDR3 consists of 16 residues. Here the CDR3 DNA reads TGTGCCAGCAGCTTAGGGCGTCAGGGGCAGAATGAAAAACTGTTTTTT. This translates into CASSLGRQGQNEKLFF.

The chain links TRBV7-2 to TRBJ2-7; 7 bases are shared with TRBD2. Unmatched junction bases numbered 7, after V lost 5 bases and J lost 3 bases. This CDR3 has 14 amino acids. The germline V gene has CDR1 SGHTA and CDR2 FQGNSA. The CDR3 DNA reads TGTGCCAGCAGCGGTTGGGGCGGGAGCTACGAGCAGTACTTC. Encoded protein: CASSGWGGSYEQYF. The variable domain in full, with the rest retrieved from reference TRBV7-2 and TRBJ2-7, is GAGVSQSPSNKVTEKGKDVELRCDPISGHTALYWYRQSLGQGLEFLIYFQGNSAPDKSGLPSDRFSAERTGGSVSTLTIQRTQQEDSAVYLCASSGWGGSYEQYFGPGTRLTVT.

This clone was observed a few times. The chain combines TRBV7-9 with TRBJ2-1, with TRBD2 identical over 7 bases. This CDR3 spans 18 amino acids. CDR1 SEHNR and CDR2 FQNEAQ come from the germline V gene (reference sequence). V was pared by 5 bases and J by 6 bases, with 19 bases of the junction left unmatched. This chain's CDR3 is CASSPPFRVAGTRNEQFF. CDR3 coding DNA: TGTGCCAGCAGCCCCCCTTTCCGGGTAGCGGGCACACGCAATGAGCAGTTCTTC.

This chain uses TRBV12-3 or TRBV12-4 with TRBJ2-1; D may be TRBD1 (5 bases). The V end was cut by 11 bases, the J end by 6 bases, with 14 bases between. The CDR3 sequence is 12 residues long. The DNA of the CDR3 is TGTGCCTGTGGGGCGTGGGGCAATGAGCAGTTCTTC. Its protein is CACGAWGNEQFF.

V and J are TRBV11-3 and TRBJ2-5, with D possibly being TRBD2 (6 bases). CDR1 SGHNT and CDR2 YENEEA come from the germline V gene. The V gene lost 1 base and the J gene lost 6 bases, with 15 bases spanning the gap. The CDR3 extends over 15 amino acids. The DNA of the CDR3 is TGTGCCAGCAGCTTAGGGGGGGATCTTAGGAAGACCCAGTACTTC. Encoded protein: CASSLGGDLRKTQYF.

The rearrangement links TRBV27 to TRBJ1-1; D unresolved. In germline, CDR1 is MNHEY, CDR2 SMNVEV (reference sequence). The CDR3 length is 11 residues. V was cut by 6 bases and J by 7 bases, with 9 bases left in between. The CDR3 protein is CASSRLGEAFF. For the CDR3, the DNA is TGTGCCAGCAGCCGCCTCGGTGAAGCTTTCTTT.